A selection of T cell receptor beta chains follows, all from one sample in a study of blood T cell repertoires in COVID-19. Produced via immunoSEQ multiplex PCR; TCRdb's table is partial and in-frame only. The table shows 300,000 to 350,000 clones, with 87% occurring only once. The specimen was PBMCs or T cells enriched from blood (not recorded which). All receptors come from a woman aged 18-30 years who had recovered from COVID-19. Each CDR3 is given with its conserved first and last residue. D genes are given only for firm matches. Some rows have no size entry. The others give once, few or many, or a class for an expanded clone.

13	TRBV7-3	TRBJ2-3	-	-	TGTGCCAGCAGCCCTAGTGCGGGAGATACGCAGTATTTT	CASSPSAGDTQYF
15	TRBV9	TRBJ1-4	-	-	TGTGCCAGCAGCCCCCGAGCGGTAACTAATGAAAAACTGTTTTTT	CASSPRAVTNEKLFF
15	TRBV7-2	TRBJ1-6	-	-	TGTGCCAGCAGCTTAGGGCCAACAGACAATTCACCCCTCCACTTT	CASSLGPTDNSPLHF
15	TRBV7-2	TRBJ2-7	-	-	TGTGCCAGCAGCCCCGACAGTAAACGCTCCTACGAGCAGTACTTC	CASSPDSKRSYEQYF
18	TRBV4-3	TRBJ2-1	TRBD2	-	TGCGCCAGCAGCCGAGATCCTAGCGGGCCTGGCTCCTACAATGAGCAGTTCTTC	CASSRDPSGPGSYNEQFF
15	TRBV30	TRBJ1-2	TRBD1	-	TGTGCCTGGAGTGCCCTGACCGGGACAGGGAAAGGCTACACCTTC	CAWSALTGTGKGYTF
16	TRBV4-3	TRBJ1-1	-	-	TGCGCCAGCAGCCAAGTTTGGGGAGGCTCGGACACTGAAGCTTTCTTT	CASSQVWGGSDTEAFF
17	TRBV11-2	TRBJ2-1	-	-	TGTGCCAGCAGCTCCTTGCGGGGGCGGGGGCCCTACAATGAGCAGTTCTTC	CASSSLRGRGPYNEQFF
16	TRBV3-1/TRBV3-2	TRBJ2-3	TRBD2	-	TGTGCCAGCAGCCAAGATGAGCGGGGGGGCACAGATACGCAGTATTTT	CASSQDERGGTDTQYF
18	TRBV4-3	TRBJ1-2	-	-	TGCGCCAGCAGCCAAGGGTCCTTCGGGTTGGCAGTAAACTATGGCTACACCTTC	CASSQGSFGLAVNYGYTF
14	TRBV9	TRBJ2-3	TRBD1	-	TGTGCCAGCAGCGTGACAGGGGATGGAGATACGCAGTATTTT	CASSVTGDGDTQYF
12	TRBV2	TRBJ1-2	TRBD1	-	TGTGCCAGCAGTTGGCAGGGGGACGGCTACACCTTC	CASSWQGDGYTF
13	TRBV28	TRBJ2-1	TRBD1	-	TGTGCCAGCAGGGACAGGGCGTACAATGAGCAGTTCTTC	CASRDRAYNEQFF
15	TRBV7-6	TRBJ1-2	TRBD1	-	TGTGCCAGCAGCCCAGCTCAGGGGGCTAACTATGGCTACACCTTC	CASSPAQGANYGYTF
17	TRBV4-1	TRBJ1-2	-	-	TGCGCCAGCAGCCAAGAAACCGGACAGAAAATAGACTATGGCTACACCTTC	CASSQETGQKIDYGYTF
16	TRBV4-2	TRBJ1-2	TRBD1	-	TGTGCCAGCAGCCAAGATCTTAGTCAGGGGGACTATGGCTACACCTTC	CASSQDLSQGDYGYTF
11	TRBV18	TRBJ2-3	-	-	TGTGCCAGCTCCTTAAACGGGGCGCAGTATTTT	CASSLNGAQYF
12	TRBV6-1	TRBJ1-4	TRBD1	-	TGTGCCAGCAGCACAGGGGTGGAGAAACTGTTTTTT	CASSTGVEKLFF
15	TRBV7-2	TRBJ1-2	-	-	TGTGCCAGCAGCTTAATAGGGTCCCAGGGGTCCGGCTACACCTTC	CASSLIGSQGSGYTF
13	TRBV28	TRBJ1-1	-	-	TGTGCCAGCACCTTTGAAGGGAGGACTGAAGCTTTCTTT	CASTFEGRTEAFF
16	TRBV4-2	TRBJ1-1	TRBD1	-	TGTGCCAGCAGCCAAGACCCCAGGGGGCTGGGCACTGAAGCTTTCTTT	CASSQDPRGLGTEAFF
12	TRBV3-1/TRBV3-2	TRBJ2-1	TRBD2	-	TGTGCCAGCAGCCTAACTAGCGGTGAGCAGTTCTTC	CASSLTSGEQFF
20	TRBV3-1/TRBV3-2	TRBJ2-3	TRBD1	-	TGTGCCAGCAGCCAGGGGGGGGACAGGGTCAGGGATCCTAGCACAGATACGCAGTATTTT	CASSQGGDRVRDPSTDTQYF
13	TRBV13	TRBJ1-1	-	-	TGTGCCAGCTCTTATCTCTCTGAGGAGAAAGCTTTCTTT	CASSYLSEEKAFF
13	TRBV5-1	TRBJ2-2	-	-	TGCGCCAGCAGACCGGTCTTAACCGGGGAGCTGTTTTTT	CASRPVLTGELFF
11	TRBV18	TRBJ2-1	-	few	TGTGCCAGCTCACCATCGGATGAGCAGTTCTTC	CASSPSDEQFF